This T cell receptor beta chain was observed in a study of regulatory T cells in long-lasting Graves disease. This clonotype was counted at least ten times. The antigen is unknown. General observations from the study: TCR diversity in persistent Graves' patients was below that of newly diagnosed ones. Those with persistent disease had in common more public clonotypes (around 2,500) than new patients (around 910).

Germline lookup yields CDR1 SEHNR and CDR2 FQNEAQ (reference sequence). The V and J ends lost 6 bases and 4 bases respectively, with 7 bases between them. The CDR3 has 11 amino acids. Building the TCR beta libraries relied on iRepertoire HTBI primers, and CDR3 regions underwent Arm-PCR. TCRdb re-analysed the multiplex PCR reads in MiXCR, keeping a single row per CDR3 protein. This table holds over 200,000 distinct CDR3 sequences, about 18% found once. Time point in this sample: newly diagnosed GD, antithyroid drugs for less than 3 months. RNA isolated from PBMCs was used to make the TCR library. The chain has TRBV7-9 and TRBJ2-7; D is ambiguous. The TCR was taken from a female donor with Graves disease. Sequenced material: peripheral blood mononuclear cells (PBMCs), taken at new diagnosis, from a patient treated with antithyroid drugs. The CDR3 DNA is TGTGCCAGCAGTTTCCAATACGAGCAGTACTTC. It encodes CASSFQYEQYF.